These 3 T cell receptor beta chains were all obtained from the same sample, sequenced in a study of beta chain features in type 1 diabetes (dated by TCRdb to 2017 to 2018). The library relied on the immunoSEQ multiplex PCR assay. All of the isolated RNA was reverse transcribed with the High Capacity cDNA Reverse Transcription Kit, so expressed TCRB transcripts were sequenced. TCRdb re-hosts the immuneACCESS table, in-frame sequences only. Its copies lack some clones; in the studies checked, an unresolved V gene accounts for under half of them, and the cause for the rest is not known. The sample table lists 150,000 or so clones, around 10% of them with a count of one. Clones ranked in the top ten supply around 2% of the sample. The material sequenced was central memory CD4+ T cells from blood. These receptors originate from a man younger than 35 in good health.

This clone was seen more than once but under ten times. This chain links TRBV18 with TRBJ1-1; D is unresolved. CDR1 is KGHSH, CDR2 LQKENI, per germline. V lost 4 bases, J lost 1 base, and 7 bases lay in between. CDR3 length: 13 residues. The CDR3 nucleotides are TGTGCCAGCTCACTTCAGCCGAACACTGAAGCTTTCTTT. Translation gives CASSLQPNTEAFF.

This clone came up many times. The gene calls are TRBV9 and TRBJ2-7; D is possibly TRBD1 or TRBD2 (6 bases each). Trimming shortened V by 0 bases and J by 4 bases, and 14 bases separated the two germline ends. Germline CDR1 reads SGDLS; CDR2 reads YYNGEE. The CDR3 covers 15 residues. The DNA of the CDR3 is TGTGCCAGCAGCGTAGAGGGGGGCACAGGGTACGAGCAGTACTTC. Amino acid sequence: CASSVEGGTGYEQYF.

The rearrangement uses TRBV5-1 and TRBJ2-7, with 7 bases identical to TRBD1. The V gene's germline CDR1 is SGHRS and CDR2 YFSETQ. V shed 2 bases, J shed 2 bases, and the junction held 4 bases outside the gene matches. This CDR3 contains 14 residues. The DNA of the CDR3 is TGCGCCAGCAGCTTAGACAGGGACACCTACGAGCAGTACTTC. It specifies CASSLDRDTYEQYF.